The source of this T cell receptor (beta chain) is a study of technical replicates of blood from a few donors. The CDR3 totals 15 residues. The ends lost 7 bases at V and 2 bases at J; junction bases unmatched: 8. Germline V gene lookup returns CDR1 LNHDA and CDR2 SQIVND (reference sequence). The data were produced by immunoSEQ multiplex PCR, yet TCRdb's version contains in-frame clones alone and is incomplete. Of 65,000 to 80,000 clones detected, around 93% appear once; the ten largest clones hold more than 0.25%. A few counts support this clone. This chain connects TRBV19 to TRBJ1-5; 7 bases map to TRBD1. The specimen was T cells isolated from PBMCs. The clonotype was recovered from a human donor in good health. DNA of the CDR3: TGTGCCAGTACCAGGACAGGTTCAGGCAATCAGCCCCAGCATTTT. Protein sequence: CASTRTGSGNQPQHF.